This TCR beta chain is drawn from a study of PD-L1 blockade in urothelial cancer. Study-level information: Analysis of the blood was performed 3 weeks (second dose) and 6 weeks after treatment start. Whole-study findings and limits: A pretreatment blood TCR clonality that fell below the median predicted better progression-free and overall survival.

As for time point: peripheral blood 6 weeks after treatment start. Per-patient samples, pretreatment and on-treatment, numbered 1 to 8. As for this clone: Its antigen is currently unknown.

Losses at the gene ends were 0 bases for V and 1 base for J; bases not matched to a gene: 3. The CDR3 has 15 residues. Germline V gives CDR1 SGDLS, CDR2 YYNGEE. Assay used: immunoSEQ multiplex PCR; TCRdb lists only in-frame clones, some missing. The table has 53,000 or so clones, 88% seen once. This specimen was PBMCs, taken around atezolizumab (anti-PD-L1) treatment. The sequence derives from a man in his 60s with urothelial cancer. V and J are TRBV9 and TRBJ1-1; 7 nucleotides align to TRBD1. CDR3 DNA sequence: TGTGCCAGCAGCGTAGAGGACAGGAGGAACACTGAAGCTTTCTTT. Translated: CASSVEDRRNTEAFF.